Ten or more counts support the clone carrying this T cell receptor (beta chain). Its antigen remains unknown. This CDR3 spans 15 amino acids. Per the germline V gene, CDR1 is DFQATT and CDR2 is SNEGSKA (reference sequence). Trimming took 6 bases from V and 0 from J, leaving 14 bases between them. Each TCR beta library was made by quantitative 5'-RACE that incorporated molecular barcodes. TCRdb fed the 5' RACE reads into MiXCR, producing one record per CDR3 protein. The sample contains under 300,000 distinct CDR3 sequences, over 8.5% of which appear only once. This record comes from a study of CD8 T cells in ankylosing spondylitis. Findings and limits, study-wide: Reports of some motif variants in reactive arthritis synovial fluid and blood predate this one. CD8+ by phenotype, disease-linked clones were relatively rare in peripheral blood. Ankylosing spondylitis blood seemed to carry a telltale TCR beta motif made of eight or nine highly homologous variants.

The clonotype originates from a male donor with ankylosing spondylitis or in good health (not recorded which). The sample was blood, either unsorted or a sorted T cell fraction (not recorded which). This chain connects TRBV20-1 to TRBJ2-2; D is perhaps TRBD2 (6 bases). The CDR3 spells CSATGGAPNTGELFF. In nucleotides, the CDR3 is TGCAGTGCAACCGGAGGGGCTCCGAACACCGGGGAGCTGTTTTTT.